This TCR beta chain comes out of a study of CD8 T cells in Susac syndrome. For the study at large: When blood was collected, patients with Susac syndrome were therapy-naive, were taking corticosteroids, or were receiving intravenous immunoglobulin alone. Study-level findings and limits: The CD4+ T cell repertoires from Susac syndrome exhibited no clonal expansion.

Details on this clonotype: Antigen: not known.

Random-hexamer reverse transcription was applied to about 0.45 to 1 ug RNA. MiXCR, run by TCRdb on the immunoSEQ multiplex PCR reads, gives a single entry per CDR3 protein. The profile covers about 240,000 distinct CDR3 sequences, with almost 97% appearing a single time and approximately 0.1% taken by the ten largest. The CDR3 has 18 residues. V trimming: 0 bases; J trimming: 0 bases; junction bases outside the gene matches: 8. Germline V gene lookup returns CDR1 GTSNPN and CDR2 SVGIG (reference sequence). The receptor's source is a human donor with Susac syndrome. The sequencing input was CD4+ T cells from PBMCs. The V gene is TRBV30, the J gene TRBJ2-7, with 13 nucleotides matching TRBD2. This chain's CDR3 is CAWSVPRLAGGHSYEQYF. The CDR3, as DNA: TGTGCCTGGAGTGTACCCCGACTAGCGGGAGGTCACTCCTACGAGCAGTACTTC.